The clone carrying this T cell receptor beta chain was recorded many times. Antigen unknown. CDR3 size: 15 residues. Per the germline V gene, CDR1 is SGHRS and CDR2 is YFSETQ. Trimming pared 4 bases from V and 0 bases from J, leaving 10 bases between. The sample is drawn from a study of metastatic and nonmetastatic thyroid tumors. In the study overall: Across blood and tumor or nodule tissue, repertoires from malignant and benign thyroid patients were compared with one another. General study points: When malignant thyroid tumors were compared with benign nodules, TCR beta diversity was reportedly significantly higher in the malignant tumors. This held in both blood and tumor samples.

Patients were all untreated before their thyroid surgery. TCRdb re-analyzed the PCR reads using MiXCR. Here the sample spans 25,000 to 35,000 clones, 15% to 20% being singletons. The TCR was taken from a female donor with papillary thyroid cancer or a benign thyroid nodule (not recorded which). Some clones in this sample may be carry-over from other donors' samples. The chain links TRBV5-1 to TRBJ1-4; the D is unclear. What was sequenced was blood. CDR3 nucleotides: TGCGCCAGCAGCGCTTACAGATCAACTAATGAAAAACTGTTTTTT. The encoded protein is CASSAYRSTNEKLFF.